This TCR beta chain originates from a study of T cell responses to AZD1222 COVID-19 vaccine. Whole-study findings and limits: Unmutated variant regions are reportedly targeted by nearly half of spike-specific TCRs. Rises in breadth and depth of Spike-specific TCRs came after two AZD1222 doses.

The V gene end was trimmed by 5 bases and the J gene end by 3 bases; junction bases not matched to a gene: 3. From germline, CDR1 is SGHAT and CDR2 FQNNGV. The length of the CDR3 is 15 residues. About this clone itself: The antigen remains undetermined.

Produced via immunoSEQ multiplex PCR; TCRdb's table is partial and in-frame only. This sample yields some 150,000 clones, of which 93% are seen a single time; approximately 0.96% belongs to the top ten. This TCR derives from an adult in good health. Sample: peripheral blood, taken on day 0 of MenACWY control vaccination. The V gene is TRBV11-2, the J gene TRBJ2-3; 12 nucleotides align to TRBD2. CDR3 region: CASSLLAGGTDTQYF. As DNA, the CDR3 is TGTGCCAGCAGCCTACTAGCGGGAGGTACAGATACGCAGTATTTT.